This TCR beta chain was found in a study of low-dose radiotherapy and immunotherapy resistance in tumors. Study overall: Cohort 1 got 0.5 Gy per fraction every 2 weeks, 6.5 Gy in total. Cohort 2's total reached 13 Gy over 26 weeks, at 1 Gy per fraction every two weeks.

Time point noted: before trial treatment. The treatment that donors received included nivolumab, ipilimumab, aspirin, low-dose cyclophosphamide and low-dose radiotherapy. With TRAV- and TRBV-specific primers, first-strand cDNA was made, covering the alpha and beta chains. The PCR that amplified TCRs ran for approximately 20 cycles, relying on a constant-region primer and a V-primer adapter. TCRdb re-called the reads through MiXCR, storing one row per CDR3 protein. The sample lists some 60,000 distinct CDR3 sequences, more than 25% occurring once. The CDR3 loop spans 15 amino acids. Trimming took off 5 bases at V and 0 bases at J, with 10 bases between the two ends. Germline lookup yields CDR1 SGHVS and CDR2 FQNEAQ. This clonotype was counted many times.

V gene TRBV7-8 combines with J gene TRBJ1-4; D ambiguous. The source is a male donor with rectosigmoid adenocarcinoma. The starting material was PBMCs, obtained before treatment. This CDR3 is CASSRRPATNEKLFF. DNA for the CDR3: TGTGCCAGCAGCCGCCGGCCAGCAACTAATGAAAAACTGTTTTTT. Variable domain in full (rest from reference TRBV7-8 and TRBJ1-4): GAGVSQSPRYKVAKRGQDVALRCDPISGHVSLFWYQQALGQGPEFLTYFQNEAQLDKSGLPSDRFFAERPEGSVSTLKIQRTQQEDSAVYLCASSRRPATNEKLFFGSGTQLSVL.